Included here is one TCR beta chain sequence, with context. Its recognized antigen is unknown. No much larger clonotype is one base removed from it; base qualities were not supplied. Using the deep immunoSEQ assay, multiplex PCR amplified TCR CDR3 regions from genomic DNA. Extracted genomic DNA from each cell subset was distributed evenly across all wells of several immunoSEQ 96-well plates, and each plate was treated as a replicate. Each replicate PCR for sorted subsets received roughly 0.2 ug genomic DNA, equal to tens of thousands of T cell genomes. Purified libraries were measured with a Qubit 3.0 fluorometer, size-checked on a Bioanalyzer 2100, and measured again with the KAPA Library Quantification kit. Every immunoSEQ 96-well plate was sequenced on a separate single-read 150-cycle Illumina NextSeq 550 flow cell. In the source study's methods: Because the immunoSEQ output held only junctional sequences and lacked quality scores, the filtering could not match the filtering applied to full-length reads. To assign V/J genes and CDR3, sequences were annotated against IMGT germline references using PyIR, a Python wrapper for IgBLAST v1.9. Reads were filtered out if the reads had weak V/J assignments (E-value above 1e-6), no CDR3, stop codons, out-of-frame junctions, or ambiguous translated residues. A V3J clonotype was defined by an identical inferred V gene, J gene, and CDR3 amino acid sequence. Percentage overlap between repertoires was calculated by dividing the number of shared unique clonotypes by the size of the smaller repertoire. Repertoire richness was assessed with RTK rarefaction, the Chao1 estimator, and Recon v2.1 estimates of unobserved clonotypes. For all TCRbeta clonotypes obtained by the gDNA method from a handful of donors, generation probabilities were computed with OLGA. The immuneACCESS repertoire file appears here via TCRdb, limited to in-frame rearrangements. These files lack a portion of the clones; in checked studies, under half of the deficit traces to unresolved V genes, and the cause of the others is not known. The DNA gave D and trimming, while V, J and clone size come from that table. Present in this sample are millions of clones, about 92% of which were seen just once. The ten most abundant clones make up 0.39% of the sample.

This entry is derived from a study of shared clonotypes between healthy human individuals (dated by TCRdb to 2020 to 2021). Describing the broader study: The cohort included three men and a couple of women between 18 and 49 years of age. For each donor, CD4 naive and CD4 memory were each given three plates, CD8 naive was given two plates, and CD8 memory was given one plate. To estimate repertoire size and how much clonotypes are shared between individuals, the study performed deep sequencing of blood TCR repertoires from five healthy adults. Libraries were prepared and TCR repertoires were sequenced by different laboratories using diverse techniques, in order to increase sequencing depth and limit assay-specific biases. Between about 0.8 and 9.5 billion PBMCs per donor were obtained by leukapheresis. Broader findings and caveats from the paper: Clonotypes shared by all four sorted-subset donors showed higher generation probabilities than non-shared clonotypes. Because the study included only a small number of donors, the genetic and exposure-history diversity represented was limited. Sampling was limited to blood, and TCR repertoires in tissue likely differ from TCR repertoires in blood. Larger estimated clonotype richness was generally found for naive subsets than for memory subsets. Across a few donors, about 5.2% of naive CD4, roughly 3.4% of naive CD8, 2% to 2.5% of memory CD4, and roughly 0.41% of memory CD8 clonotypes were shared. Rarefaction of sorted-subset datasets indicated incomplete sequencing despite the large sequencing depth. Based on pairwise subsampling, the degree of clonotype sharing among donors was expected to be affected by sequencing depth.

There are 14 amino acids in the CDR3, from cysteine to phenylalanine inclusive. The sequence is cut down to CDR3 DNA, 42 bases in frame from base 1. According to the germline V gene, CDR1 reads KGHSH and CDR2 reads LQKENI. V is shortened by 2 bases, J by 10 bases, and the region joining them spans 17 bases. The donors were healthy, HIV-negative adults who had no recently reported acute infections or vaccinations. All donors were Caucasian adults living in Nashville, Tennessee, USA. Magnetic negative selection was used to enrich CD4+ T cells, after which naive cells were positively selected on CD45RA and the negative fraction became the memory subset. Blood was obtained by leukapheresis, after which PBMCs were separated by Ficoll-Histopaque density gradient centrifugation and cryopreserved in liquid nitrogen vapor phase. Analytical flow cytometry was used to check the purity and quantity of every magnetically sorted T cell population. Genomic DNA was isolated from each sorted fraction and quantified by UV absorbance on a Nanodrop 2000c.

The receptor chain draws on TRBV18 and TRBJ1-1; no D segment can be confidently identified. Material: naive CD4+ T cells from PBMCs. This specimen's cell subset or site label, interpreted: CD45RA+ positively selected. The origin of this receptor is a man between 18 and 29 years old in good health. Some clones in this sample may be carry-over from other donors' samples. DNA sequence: TGTGCCAGCTCACCAATCGCGGAGACTATAGGAGCTTTCTTT. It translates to CASSPIAETIGAFF.